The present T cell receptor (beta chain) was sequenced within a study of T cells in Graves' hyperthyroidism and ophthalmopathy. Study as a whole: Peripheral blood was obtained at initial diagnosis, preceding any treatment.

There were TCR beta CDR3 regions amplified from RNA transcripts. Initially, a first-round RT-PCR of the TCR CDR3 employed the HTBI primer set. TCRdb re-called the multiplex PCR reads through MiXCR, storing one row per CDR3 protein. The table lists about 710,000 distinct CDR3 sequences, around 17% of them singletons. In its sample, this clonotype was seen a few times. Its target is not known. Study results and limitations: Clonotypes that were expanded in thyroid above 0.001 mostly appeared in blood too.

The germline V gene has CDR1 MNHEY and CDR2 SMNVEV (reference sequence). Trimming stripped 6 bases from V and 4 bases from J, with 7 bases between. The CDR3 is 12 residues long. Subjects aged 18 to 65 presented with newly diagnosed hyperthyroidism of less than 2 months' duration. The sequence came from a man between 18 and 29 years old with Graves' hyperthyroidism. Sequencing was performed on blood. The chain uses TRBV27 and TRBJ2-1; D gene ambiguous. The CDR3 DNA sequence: TGTGCCAGCAGGGACGTTTACAATGAGCAGTTCTTC. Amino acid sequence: CASRDVYNEQFF.